This TCR beta chain was sequenced for a study of PD-1 blockade in mismatch repair-deficient tumors. On the study more broadly: Patients had over ten mismatch repair-deficient cancer types and were previously treated and progressing.

Study-wide results and caveats: Tumor-resident clones, often undetectable pretreatment in blood, expanded then contracted after pembrolizumab.

TCR sequencing covered a few patients who responded to pembrolizumab. V lost 3 bases and J 2 bases, leaving 4 bases between the germline ends. Germline assignment: CDR1 SEHNR and CDR2 FQNEAQ (reference sequence). The CDR3 sequence is 12 residues long. On this clone itself: Its matching antigen is unknown.

This table comes from immunoSEQ multiplex PCR, and its TCRdb copy is limited to in-frame clones, with some not included. The sample includes around 25,000 clones, 83% seen only once; the top ten take 20%. This TCR came from an adult with mismatch repair-deficient cancer. The sequencing here drew on peripheral blood, taken 12 weeks after starting pembrolizumab. The chain is built from TRBV7-9 and TRBJ2-5; D remains unclear. DNA of the CDR3: TGTGCCAGCAGCTTTACACAAGAGACCCAGTACTTC. The encoded protein is CASSFTQETQYF.